This section outlines one T cell receptor beta chain sequence together with its context. This sample was included in a study of shared clonotypes between healthy human individuals. Terminally differentiated effector memory CD45RA+ cells were left out of the naive CD8 fraction, which was CD45RO-negative and positively selected for CCR7. The study drew its donors from healthy HIV-negative adults without recent acute infections or vaccinations. All donors were Caucasian adults living in Nashville, Tennessee. How the authors handled the data: ImmunoSEQ yielded junction-only sequences lacking quality scores, so filtering differed. TCRdb keeps only in-frame clones here, not all; method: immunoSEQ multiplex PCR. From that table come the V and J calls and clone size; the DNA was used to work out D and trimming. The table has 1.5 million to 2.5 million clones, around 96% seen once; the top ten hold 0.95% to 1.5%.

The CDR3 runs to 14 residues. Germline values: CDR1 SNHLY, CDR2 FYNNEI. Trimming cost V 4 bases and J 3 bases; bases outside gene matches: 5. Input material: naive CD8+ T cells sorted from blood. V and J are TRBV2 and TRBJ2-7; 8 nucleotides line up with TRBD1. This TCR was recovered from a man aged 18 to 30 in good health. This chain's CDR3 is CASSVPDRDYEQYF. The CDR3 DNA reads as TGTGCCAGCAGTGTCCCGGACAGGGACTACGAGCAGTACTTC.